The 20 T cell receptor beta chains below were found in one sample sequenced in a study of T cells in Graves' hyperthyroidism and ophthalmopathy. TCR beta CDR3 sequences were amplified from RNA transcripts. Researchers ran a first-round RT-PCR on the TCR CDR3 using the HTBI primer set. TCRdb re-called the multiplex PCR reads with MiXCR, one entry per CDR3 protein. The sample lists about 360,000 distinct CDR3 sequences, around 16% occurring once. Input material: blood. These receptors originate from a woman under 30 with Graves' hyperthyroidism that later progressed to Graves' ophthalmopathy.

J is TRBJ2-7 and V is TRBV5-6, with D unclear. Germline V gene data show CDR1 as SGHDT and CDR2 as YYEEEE. The CDR3 covers 12 residues. V was clipped by 0 bases and J by 7 bases, with 8 bases between them. The chain's CDR3 is CASSLGRAEQYF. CDR3 nucleotides: TGTGCCAGCAGCTTGGGTAGGGCAGAGCAGTACTTC.

The chain employs TRBV7-2 and TRBJ2-5; 8 bases agree with TRBD2. CDR1 and CDR2 (germline): SGHTA, FQGNSA. Trimming at V came to 4 bases and at J to 4 bases, leaving 5 bases not matched to a gene. CDR3 length equals 14 residues. In DNA, the CDR3 is TGTGCCAGCAGCTCGAACGGGGGGGGAGAGACCCAGTACTTC. Translation gives CASSSNGGGETQYF.

This clonotype was counted ten times or more. The rearrangement uses TRBV28 and TRBJ1-2; no definite D call. V was trimmed by 3 bases and J by 5 bases, leaving 16 bases between them. Germline CDR1 and CDR2: MDHEN and SYDVKM. The CDR3 loop spans 15 amino acids. In DNA, the CDR3 is TGTGCCAGCAGTTTTGCTGGGCGACCTATTTATGGCTACACCTTC. This encodes CASSFAGRPIYGYTF.

Ten or more counts support this clonotype. The chain recombines TRBV6-2 or TRBV6-3 with TRBJ2-3; D remains unclear. Trimming cost V 2 bases and J 2 bases, with 5 bases left between them. CDR3 length: 13 amino acids. Germline CDR1 reads MNHEY; CDR2 reads SVGEGT. The CDR3 DNA reads TGTGCCAGCAGTTACGGGCCCACAGATACGCAGTATTTT. Amino acid sequence: CASSYGPTDTQYF.

This chain links TRBV19 with TRBJ2-7; TRBD1 matches 9 bases. Germline V CDR1 and CDR2: LNHDA, SQIVND (reference sequence). V lost 1 base, J lost 5 bases, and 9 bases stayed unmatched. There are 16 residues in the CDR3. CDR3 nucleotide sequence: TGTGCCAGTAGTATAGCGCCCCGGGACAGGGTCGACGAGCAGTACTTC. Its translation is CASSIAPRDRVDEQYF.

This clonotype was detected ten times or more. The chain joins TRBV24-1 to TRBJ2-1, with D possibly matching TRBD2 (5 bases). Per germline, CDR1 KGHDR and CDR2 SFDVKD. Trimming removed 4 bases at V and 0 bases at J, with 15 bases between. The CDR3 has 17 residues. The CDR3 here is CATSDSTGKSSYNEQFF. Written as DNA, the CDR3 is TGTGCCACCAGTGACTCGACGGGAAAGAGCTCCTACAATGAGCAGTTCTTC.

This clonotype appeared many times. The CDR3 DNA reads as TGTGCCATCAAATCGGCTCGGCATGGGGATACGCAGTATTTT. Its protein is CAIKSARHGDTQYF. The genes are TRBV10-3 and TRBJ2-3; D remains unclear. Trimming shortened V by 7 bases and J by 6 bases, and 17 bases separated the two germline ends. Germline-derived CDR1 and CDR2 are ENHRY and SYGVKD. The CDR3 totals 14 residues.

This clonotype has more than one count but fewer than ten. The chain recombines TRBV28 with TRBJ1-6; no clear D. Germline CDR1 MDHEN, CDR2 SYDVKM. The length of the CDR3 is 13 residues. Trimming left V 6 bases short and J 6 bases short, with 9 bases between. The CDR3, as DNA: TGTGCCAGCAGATGGCAGGTTAATTCACCCCTCCACTTT. Its protein is CASRWQVNSPLHF.

This clonotype was recorded at least ten times. The rearrangement links TRBV27 to TRBJ2-1; 12 bases are a match to TRBD2. The V gene's germline CDR1 is MNHEY and CDR2 SMNVEV (reference sequence). J gave up 5 bases and V 9 bases, and 5 bases lay outside the gene matches. This CDR3 has 14 amino acids. The DNA of the CDR3 is TGTGCCAGTACAGGACTAGCGGGGAACAATGAGCAGTTCTTC. This encodes CASTGLAGNNEQFF.

The V and J genes are TRBV9 and TRBJ1-4, with 7 bases that match TRBD1. The CDR3 consists of 15 residues. Germline loops: CDR1 SGDLS, CDR2 YYNGEE. V shed 5 bases, J shed 4 bases, and the junction held 8 bases outside the gene matches. DNA of the CDR3: TGTGCCAGCAGTTCTCCGGACAGGAATAATGAAAAACTGTTTTTT. This sequence encodes CASSSPDRNNEKLFF.

This clonotype occurred a few times. This chain links TRBV11-2 with TRBJ1-3, with 9 bases fitting TRBD1. The CDR3 loop spans 16 amino acids. The V gene end was trimmed by 5 bases and the J gene end by 0 bases; junction bases not matched to a gene: 5. Germline-derived CDR1 and CDR2 are SGHAT and FQNNGV. The CDR3 sequence: CASSGTGSGSGNTIYF. CDR3 sequence (DNA): TGTGCCAGCAGCGGGACAGGGAGCGGCTCTGGAAACACCATATATTTT. Filled out from reference TRBV11-2 and TRBJ1-3, the complete variable domain reads EAGVAQSPRYKIIEKRQSVAFWCNPISGHATLYWYQQILGQGPKLLIQFQNNGVVDDSQLPKDRFSAERLKGVDSTLKIQPAKLEDSAVYLCASSGTGSGSGNTIYFGEGSWLTVV.

The table lists this clonotype with many counts. The chain is built from TRBV3-1 and TRBJ2-5; D is unresolved. From germline, CDR1 is LGHDT and CDR2 YNNKEL (reference sequence). There are 15 residues in the CDR3. V gave up 4 bases and J gave up 7 bases, with 19 bases separating them. The CDR3 region is CASSPTVGVLGTQYF. The CDR3 DNA is TGTGCCAGCAGCCCTACCGTGGGCGTTCTGGGGACCCAGTACTTC.

This sequence joins TRBV27 and TRBJ2-3; tentatively, D is TRBD2 (5 bases). The germline gives CDR1 MNHEY, CDR2 SMNVEV (reference sequence). The CDR3 is made up of 13 amino acids. V was pared by 8 bases and J by 6 bases, with 15 bases between. The CDR3 here is CASSEGISDTQYF. The DNA of the CDR3 is TGTGCCAGCTCCGAGGGTATTTCGGATACGCAGTATTTT.

This clonotype was observed at least ten times. V is TRBV6-1 and J is TRBJ2-1; TRBD2 matches at 8 bases. Germline CDR1 reads MNHNS; CDR2 reads SASEGT. There are 13 residues in the CDR3. J lost 7 bases, V lost 6 bases, and 5 bases had no gene match. The CDR3 is CASRGSSGNEQFF. CDR3 DNA sequence: TGTGCCAGCAGGGGATCTAGCGGGAATGAGCAGTTCTTC.

This rearrangement joins TRBV10-3 to TRBJ2-3, with 10 bases lining up with TRBD2. The trim removed 6 bases at V and 0 bases at J, leaving 6 bases unmatched. This CDR3 has 16 residues. Germline V gene sequence: CDR1 ENHRY, CDR2 SYGVKD. CDR3 in amino acids: CAISHTSGASTDTQYF. CDR3 coding DNA: TGTGCCATCAGCCATACTAGCGGGGCTAGCACAGATACGCAGTATTTT.

This clonotype was counted many times. V is TRBV28 and J is TRBJ2-3; D is tentatively TRBD1 or TRBD2 (5 bases each). CDR1 is MDHEN, CDR2 SYDVKM, per germline. There are 16 residues in the CDR3. V lost 4 bases, J lost 4 bases, and 18 bases lay in between. The CDR3 loop is CASSSQGKGRADTQYF. Written as DNA, the CDR3 is TGTGCCAGCAGTTCGCAGGGAAAAGGGAGAGCAGATACGCAGTATTTT.

This clonotype was recorded at least ten times. The CDR3 reads CASSLRTNYGYTF. CDR3 coding DNA: TGTGCCAGCAGTCTCAGAACTAACTATGGCTACACCTTC. The chain links TRBV28 to TRBJ1-2; D call uncertain. Germline-derived CDR1 and CDR2 are MDHEN and SYDVKM. V gave up 5 bases and J gave up 0 bases, with 7 bases separating them. CDR3 length: 13 residues.

The sample holds a few counts of this clonotype. The rearrangement joins TRBV27 to TRBJ2-1; 16 nucleotides agree with TRBD2. With 5 bases clipped from V and 4 bases from J, the junction kept 5 bases outside the gene matches. CDR1 is MNHEY and CDR2 is SMNVEV in the germline V gene (reference sequence). The CDR3 length is 17 residues. In DNA, the CDR3 is TGTGCCAGCAGTACGGGACTAGCGGGAGGGCGTTACAATGAGCAGTTCTTC. Translated, it gives CASSTGLAGGRYNEQFF.

This clonotype was counted at least ten times. The rearrangement joins TRBV5-1 to TRBJ2-7; 9 positions agree with TRBD2. This CDR3 is 15 amino acids long. CDR1 is SGHRS, CDR2 YFSETQ, per germline. With 1 base clipped from V and 4 bases from J, the junction kept 6 bases outside the gene matches. The CDR3, as DNA: TGCGCCAGCAGCTTGTTTACTAGCGGGCAGTACGAGCAGTACTTC. This translates into CASSLFTSGQYEQYF.

This clonotype has a count of ten or more. The chain uses TRBV7-9 and TRBJ2-2, with D possibly TRBD1 on 6 matching bases. The length of the CDR3 is 14 residues. V lost 5 bases and J 5 bases, leaving 12 bases between the germline ends. The germline gives CDR1 SEHNR, CDR2 FQNEAQ (reference sequence). The DNA for the CDR3 is TGTGCCAGCAGCGCTACAGGGTATACCGGGGAGCTGTTTTTT. Encoded protein: CASSATGYTGELFF.